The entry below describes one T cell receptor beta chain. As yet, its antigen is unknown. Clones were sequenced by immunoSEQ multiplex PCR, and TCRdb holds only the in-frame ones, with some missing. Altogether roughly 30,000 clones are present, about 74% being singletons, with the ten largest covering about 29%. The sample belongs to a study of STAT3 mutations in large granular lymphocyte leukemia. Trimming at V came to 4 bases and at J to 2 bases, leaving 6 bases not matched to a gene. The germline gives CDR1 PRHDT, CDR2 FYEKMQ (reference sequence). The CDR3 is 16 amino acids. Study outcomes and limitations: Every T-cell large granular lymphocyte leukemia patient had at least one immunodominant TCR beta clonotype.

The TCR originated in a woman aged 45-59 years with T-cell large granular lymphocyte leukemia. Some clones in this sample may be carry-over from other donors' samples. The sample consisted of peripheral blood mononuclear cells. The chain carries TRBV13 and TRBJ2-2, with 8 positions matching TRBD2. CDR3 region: CASSSRLALNTGELFF. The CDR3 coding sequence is TGTGCCAGCAGCTCCAGACTAGCGTTAAACACCGGGGAGCTGTTTTTT.